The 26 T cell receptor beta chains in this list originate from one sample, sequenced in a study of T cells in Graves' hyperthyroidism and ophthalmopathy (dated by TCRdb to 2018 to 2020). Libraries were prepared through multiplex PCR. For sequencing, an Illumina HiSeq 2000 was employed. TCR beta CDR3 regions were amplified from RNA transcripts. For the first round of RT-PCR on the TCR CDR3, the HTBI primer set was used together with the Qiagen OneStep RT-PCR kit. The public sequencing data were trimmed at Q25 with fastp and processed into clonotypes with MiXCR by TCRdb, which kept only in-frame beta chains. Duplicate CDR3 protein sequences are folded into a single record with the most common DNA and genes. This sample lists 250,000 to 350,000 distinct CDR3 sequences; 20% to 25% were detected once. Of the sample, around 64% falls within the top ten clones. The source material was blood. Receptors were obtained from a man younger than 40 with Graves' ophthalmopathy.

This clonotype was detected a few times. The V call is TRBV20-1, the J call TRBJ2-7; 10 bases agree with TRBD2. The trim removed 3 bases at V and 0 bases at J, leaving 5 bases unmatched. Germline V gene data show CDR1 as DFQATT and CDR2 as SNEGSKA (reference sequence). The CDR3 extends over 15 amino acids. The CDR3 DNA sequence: TGCAGTGCTAGGTCCATAGCGGGGGGCTCCTACGAGCAGTACTTC. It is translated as CSARSIAGGSYEQYF.

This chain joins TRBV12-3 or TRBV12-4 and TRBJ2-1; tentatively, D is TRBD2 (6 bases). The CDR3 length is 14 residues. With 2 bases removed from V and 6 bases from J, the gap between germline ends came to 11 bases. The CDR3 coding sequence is TGTGCCAGCAGTTTATGGGGGGTAGGCAATGAGCAGTTCTTC. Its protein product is CASSLWGVGNEQFF.

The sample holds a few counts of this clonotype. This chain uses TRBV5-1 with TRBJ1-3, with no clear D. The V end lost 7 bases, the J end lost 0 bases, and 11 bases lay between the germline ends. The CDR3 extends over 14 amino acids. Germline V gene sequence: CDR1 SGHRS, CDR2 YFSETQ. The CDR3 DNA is TGCGCCAGCTCCTCGTCTTACTCTGGAAACACCATATATTTT. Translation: CASSSSYSGNTIYF.

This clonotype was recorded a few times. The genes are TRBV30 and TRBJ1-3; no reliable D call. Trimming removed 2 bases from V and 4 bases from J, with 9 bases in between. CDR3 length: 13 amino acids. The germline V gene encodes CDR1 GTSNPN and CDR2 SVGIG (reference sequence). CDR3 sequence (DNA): TGTGCCTGGAGTAGGGAGTCGGGAAACACCATATATTTT. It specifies CAWSRESGNTIYF.

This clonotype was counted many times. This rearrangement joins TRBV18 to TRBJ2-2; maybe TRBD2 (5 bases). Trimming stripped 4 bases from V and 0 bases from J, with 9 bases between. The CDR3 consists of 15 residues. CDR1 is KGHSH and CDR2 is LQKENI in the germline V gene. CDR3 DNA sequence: TGTGCCAGCTCACAGCGGAATACGAACACCGGGGAGCTGTTTTTT. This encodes CASSQRNTNTGELFF.

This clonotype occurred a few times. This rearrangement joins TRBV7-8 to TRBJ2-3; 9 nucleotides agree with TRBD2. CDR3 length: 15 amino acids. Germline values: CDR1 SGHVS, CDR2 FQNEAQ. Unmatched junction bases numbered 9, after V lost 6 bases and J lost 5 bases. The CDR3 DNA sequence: TGTGCCAGCAGTCGAGGGACTAGCAGTGGAGATACGCAGTATTTT. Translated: CASSRGTSSGDTQYF.

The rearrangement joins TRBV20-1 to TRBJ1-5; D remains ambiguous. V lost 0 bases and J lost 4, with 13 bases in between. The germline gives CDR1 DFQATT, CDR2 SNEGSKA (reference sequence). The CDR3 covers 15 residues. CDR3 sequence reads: CSARDRSGTNQPQHF. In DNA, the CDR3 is TGCAGTGCTAGAGATCGTAGCGGTACGAATCAGCCCCAGCATTTT.

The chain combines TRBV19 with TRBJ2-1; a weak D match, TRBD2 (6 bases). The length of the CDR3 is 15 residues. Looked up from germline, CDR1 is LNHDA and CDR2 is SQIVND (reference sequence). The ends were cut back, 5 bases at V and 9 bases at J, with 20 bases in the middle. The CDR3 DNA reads TGTGCCAGTAGTCGTAGCGAGAGGCAGGGAGGTGAGCAGTTCTTC. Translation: CASSRSERQGGEQFF.

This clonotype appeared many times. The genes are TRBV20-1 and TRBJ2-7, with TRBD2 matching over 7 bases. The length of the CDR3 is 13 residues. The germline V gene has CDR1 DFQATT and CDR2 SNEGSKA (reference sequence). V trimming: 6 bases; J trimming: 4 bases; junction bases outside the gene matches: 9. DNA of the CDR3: TGCAGTGCAAGGGACCCCGGGGGGTACGAGCAGTACTTC. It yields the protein CSARDPGGYEQYF.

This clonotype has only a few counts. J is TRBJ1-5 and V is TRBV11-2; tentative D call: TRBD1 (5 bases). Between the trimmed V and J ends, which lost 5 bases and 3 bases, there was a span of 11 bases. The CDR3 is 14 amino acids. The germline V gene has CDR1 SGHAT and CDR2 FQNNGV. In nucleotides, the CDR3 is TGTGCCAGCAGCCAGGGCAGGATCAATCAGCCCCAGCATTTT. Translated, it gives CASSQGRINQPQHF.

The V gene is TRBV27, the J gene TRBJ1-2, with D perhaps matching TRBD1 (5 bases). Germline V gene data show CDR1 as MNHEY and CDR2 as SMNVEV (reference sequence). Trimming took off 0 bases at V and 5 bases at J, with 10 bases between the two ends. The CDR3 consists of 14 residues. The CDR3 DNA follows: TGTGCCAGCAGTTTATCGTTCCAGGGATATGGCTACACCTTC. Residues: CASSLSFQGYGYTF.

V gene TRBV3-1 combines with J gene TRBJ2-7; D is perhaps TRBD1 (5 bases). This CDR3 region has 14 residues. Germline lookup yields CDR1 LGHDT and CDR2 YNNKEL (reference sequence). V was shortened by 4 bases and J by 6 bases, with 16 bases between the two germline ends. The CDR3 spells CASSPTLTAAEQYF. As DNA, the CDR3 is TGTGCCAGCAGCCCAACCTTGACAGCAGCCGAGCAGTACTTC.

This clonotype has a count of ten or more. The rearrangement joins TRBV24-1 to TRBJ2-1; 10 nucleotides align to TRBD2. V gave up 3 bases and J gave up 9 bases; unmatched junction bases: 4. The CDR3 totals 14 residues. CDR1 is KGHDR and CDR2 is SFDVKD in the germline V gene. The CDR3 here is CATSDTGTSVEQFF. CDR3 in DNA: TGTGCCACCAGTGATACCGGGACTAGCGTTGAGCAGTTCTTC.

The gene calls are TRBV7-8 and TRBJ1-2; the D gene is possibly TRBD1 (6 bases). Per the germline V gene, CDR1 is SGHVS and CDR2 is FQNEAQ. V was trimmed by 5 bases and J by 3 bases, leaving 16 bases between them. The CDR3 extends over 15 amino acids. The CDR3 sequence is CASSPVGGAHYGYTF. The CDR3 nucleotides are TGTGCCAGCAGCCCCGTGGGGGGGGCCCACTATGGCTACACCTTC.

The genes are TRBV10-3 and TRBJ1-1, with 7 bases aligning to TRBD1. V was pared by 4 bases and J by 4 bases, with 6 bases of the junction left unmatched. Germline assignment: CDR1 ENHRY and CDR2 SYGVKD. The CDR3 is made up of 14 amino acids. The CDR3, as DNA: TGTGCCATCAGTGGACAGGGAGGGGGCACTGAAGCTTTCTTT. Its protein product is CAISGQGGGTEAFF.

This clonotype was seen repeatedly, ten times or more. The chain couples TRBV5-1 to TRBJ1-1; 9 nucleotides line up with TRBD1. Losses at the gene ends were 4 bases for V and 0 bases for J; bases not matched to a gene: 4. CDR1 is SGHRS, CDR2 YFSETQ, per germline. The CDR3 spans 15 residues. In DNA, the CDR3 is TGCGCCAGCAGCCTAAGGACAGGGGTGAACACTGAAGCTTTCTTT. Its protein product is CASSLRTGVNTEAFF.

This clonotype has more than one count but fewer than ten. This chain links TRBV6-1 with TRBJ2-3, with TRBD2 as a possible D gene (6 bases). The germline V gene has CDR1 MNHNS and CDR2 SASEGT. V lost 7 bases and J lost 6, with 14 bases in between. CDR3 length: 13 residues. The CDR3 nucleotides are TGTGCCAGCACCTCCCCGAGCGGGGATACGCAGTATTTT. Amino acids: CASTSPSGDTQYF.

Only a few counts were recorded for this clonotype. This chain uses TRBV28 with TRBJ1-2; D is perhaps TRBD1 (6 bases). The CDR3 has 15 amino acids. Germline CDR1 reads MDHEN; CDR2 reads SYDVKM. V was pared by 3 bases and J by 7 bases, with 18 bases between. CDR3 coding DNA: TGTGCCAGCAGTTTCCTGGGGGGGCGCAGGATTGGCTACACCTTC. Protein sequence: CASSFLGGRRIGYTF.

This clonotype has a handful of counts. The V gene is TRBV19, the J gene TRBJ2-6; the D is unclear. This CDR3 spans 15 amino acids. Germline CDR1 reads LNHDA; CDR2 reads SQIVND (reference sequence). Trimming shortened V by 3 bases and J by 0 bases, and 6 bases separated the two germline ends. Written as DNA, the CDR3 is TGTGCCAGTAGTATTTGGAGCTCTGGGGCCAACGTCCTGACTTTC. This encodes CASSIWSSGANVLTF. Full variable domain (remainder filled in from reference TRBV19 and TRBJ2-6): DGGITQSPKYLFRKEGQNVTLSCEQNLNHDAMYWYRQDPGQGLRLIYYSQIVNDFQKGDIAEGYSVSREKKESFPLTVTSAQKNPTAFYLCASSIWSSGANVLTFGAGSRLTVL.

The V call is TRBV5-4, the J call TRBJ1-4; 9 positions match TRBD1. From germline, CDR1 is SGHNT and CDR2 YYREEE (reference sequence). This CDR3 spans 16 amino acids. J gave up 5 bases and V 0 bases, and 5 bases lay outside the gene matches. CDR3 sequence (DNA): TGTGCCAGCAGCTTGGGGACAGGGGTCCAAAATGAAAAACTGTTTTTT. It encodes CASSLGTGVQNEKLFF. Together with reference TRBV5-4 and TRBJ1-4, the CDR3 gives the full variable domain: ETGVTQSPTHLIKTRGQQVTLRCSSQSGHNTVSWYQQALGQGPQFIFQYYREEENGRGNFPPRFSGLQFPNYSSELNVNALELDDSALYLCASSLGTGVQNEKLFFGSGTQLSVL.

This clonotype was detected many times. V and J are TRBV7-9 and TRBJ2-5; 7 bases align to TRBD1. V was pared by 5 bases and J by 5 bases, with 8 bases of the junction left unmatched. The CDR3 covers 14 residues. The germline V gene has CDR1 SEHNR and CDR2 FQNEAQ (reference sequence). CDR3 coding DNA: TGTGCCAGCAGCACCCGGACAGGACGGGAGACCCAGTACTTC. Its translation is CASSTRTGRETQYF.

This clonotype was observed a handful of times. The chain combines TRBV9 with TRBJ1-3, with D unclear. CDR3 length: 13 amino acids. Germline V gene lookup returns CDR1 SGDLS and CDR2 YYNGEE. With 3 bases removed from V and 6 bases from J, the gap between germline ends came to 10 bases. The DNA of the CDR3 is TGTGCCAGCAGCGGACCTACTACAAACACCATATATTTT. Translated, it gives CASSGPTTNTIYF.

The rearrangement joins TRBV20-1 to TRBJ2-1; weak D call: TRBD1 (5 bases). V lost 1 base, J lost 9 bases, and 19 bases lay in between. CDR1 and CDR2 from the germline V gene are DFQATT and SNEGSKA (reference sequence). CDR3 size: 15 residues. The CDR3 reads CSARGRLVLQVEQFF. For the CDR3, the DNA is TGCAGTGCTAGAGGGCGGCTAGTATTACAGGTTGAGCAGTTCTTC.

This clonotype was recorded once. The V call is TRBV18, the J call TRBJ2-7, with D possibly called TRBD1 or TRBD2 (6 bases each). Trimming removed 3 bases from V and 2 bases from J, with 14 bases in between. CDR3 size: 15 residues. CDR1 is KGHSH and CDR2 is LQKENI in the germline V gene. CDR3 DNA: TGTGCCAGCTCACCGAGGGGGGTCGGTCCCTACGAGCAGTACTTC. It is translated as CASSPRGVGPYEQYF.

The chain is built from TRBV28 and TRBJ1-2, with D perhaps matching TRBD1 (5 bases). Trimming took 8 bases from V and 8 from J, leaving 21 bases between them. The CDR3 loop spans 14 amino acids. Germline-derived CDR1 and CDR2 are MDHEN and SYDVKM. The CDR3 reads CASQIVAQDGGYTF. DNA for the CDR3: TGTGCCAGCCAAATAGTCGCACAGGATGGCGGCTACACCTTC.

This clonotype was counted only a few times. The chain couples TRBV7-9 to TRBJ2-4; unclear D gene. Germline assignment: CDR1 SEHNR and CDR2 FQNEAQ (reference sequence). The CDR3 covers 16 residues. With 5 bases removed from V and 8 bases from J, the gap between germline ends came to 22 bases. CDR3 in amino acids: CASSPVVVQDRDIQYF. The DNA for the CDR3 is TGTGCCAGCAGCCCAGTGGTAGTCCAGGATCGGGACATTCAGTACTTC.